This TCR beta chain was captured in a study of neoadjuvant anti-PD-1 for oral cavity cancer. Looking at the study overall: Patients without progression got a fourth dose around day 43.

This clone was seen more than once but under ten times. Only in-frame clones appear in the TCRdb table, and some are missing; sequencing was by immunoSEQ multiplex PCR. The sample has 14,000 or so clones, roughly three quarters seen once. The length of the CDR3 is 15 residues. The germline V and J ends were trimmed by 6 bases and 2 bases, with 16 bases remaining between them. Germline V gene data show CDR1 as MNHEY and CDR2 as SVGAGI. Specified time point: after neoadjuvant nivolumab, at surgical resection. The chain recombines TRBV6-5 with TRBJ1-2; D gene ambiguous. The sequences come from PBMCs, collected after nivolumab (anti-PD-1) treatment. The sequence derives from a person between 35 and 79 years old with oral cavity squamous cell carcinoma. The CDR3, as DNA: TGTGCCAGCAGCCAGGAAAGCTCGGGAAACTATGGCTACACCTTC. This gives the protein CASSQESSGNYGYTF.